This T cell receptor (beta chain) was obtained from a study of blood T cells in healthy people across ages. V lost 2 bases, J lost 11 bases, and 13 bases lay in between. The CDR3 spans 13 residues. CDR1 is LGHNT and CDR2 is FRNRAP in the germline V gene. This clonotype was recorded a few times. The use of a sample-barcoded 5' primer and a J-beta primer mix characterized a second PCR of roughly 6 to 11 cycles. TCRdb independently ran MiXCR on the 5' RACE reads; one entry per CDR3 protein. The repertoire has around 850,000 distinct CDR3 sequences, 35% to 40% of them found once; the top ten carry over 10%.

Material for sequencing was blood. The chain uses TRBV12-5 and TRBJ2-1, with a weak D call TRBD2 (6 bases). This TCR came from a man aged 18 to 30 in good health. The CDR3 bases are TGTGCTAGTGGTTTGTCCCCTAGCGTTCAGCAGTTCTTC. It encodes CASGLSPSVQQFF.